The 21 T cell receptor beta chains in this list originate from one sample, sequenced in a study of blood T cell repertoires in COVID-19. Here immunoSEQ multiplex PCR was the method, and the copy in TCRdb shows in-frame clones only, minus some. Here the sample spans roughly 59,000 clones, around four fifths being singletons. The sample was peripheral blood. The receptors originated from a human donor in a cohort sampled during active COVID-19.

The chain employs TRBV7-9 and TRBJ1-2; D not certain. The V and J ends lost 4 bases and 3 bases respectively, with 12 bases between them. CDR3 length: 14 residues. Per germline, CDR1 SEHNR and CDR2 FQNEAQ (reference sequence). The CDR3 sequence is CASSSFGSDYGYTF. The CDR3 nucleotides are TGTGCCAGCAGCTCCTTTGGCTCTGACTATGGCTACACCTTC.

The chain recombines TRBV5-4 with TRBJ1-1, with D tentatively TRBD1 (5 bases). Germline V CDR1 and CDR2: SGHNT, YYREEE (reference sequence). The CDR3 sequence is 13 residues long. Between the trimmed V and J ends, which lost 2 bases and 6 bases, there was a span of 11 bases. The CDR3 reads CASSFRGGAEAFF. CDR3 nucleotide sequence: TGTGCCAGCAGCTTTAGGGGTGGGGCTGAAGCTTTCTTT. Based on the CDR3 plus reference TRBV5-4 and TRBJ1-1, the full variable domain is ETGVTQSPTHLIKTRGQQVTLRCSSQSGHNTVSWYQQALGQGPQFIFQYYREEENGRGNFPPRFSGLQFPNYSSELNVNALELDDSALYLCASSFRGGAEAFFGQGTRLTVV.

V usage is TRBV30 and J usage is TRBJ2-1, with TRBD2 matching over 10 bases. From germline, CDR1 is GTSNPN and CDR2 SVGIG (reference sequence). The ends lost 8 bases at V and 10 bases at J; junction bases unmatched: 11. The CDR3 length is 13 residues. The CDR3 DNA follows: TGTGCCGTCCCGGGGCTAGCGGGAGACGAGCAGTTCTTC. It codes for CAVPGLAGDEQFF.

This clone was counted at least ten times. This rearrangement joins TRBV4-1 to TRBJ1-2; no clear D gene. The CDR3 has 11 amino acids. Germline loops: CDR1 MGHRA, CDR2 YSYEKL. V was shortened by 5 bases and J by 8 bases, with 9 bases between the two germline ends. CDR3 loop: CASSWALGYTF. The DNA of the CDR3 is TGCGCCAGCAGCTGGGCGCTGGGCTACACCTTC.

The chain recombines TRBV6-5 with TRBJ2-3; a weak D match, TRBD2 (6 bases). The CDR3 consists of 15 residues. The V and J ends lost 7 bases and 0 bases respectively, with 14 bases between them. Germline V gene lookup returns CDR1 MNHEY and CDR2 SVGAGI. As DNA, the CDR3 is TGTGCCAGCAAGGGCGGGGTCCATAGCACAGATACGCAGTATTTT. Protein sequence: CASKGGVHSTDTQYF.

CDR3 residues: CSASSHEQYF. CDR3 sequence (DNA): TGCAGTGCTAGCAGTCACGAGCAGTACTTC. This chain joins TRBV20-1 and TRBJ2-7; no clear D gene. V was trimmed by 3 bases and J by 5 bases, leaving 5 bases between them. Germline loops: CDR1 DFQATT, CDR2 SNEGSKA (reference sequence). The CDR3 loop spans 10 amino acids.

The V call is TRBV5-1, the J call TRBJ2-7; 9 bases are shared with TRBD1. Trimming cost V 4 bases and J 7 bases; bases outside gene matches: 21. The CDR3 runs 18 residues. From germline, CDR1 is SGHRS and CDR2 YFSETQ. This chain's CDR3 is CASSLRTLSTGGSGEQYF. As DNA, the CDR3 is TGCGCCAGCAGCCTTAGAACCTTGAGTACAGGGGGCTCAGGAGAGCAGTACTTC.

The chain employs TRBV5-1 and TRBJ2-7; TRBD2 matches at 9 bases. There are 15 residues in the CDR3. V lost 2 bases and J lost 3; bases outside the gene matches: 6. The V gene's germline CDR1 is SGHRS and CDR2 YFSETQ. CDR3 nucleotide sequence: TGCGCCAGCAGCTTATTAGCGGGAGACCTCTACGAGCAGTACTTC. This translates into CASSLLAGDLYEQYF.

The chain links TRBV10-2 to TRBJ2-6; the D is unclear. Germline CDR1 and CDR2: WSHSY and SAAADI. This CDR3 region has 14 residues. Between the trimmed V and J ends, which lost 3 bases and 4 bases, there was a span of 7 bases. For the CDR3, the DNA is TGCGCCAGCAGTGACCCGTCCGGGGCCAACGTCCTGACTTTC. It specifies CASSDPSGANVLTF.

This chain uses TRBV4-1 with TRBJ1-2; perhaps TRBD1 as D (5 bases). Germline assignment: CDR1 MGHRA and CDR2 YSYEKL. The CDR3 length is 15 residues. The ends were cut back, 2 bases at V and 0 bases at J, with 10 bases in the middle. The CDR3 sequence: CASSQYATANYGYTF. The DNA of the CDR3 is TGCGCCAGCAGCCAATATGCGACAGCTAACTATGGCTACACCTTC.

The chain couples TRBV10-3 to TRBJ1-1, with D perhaps TRBD1 (5 bases). This CDR3 contains 14 residues. Per the germline V gene, CDR1 is ENHRY and CDR2 is SYGVKD. Trimming removed 6 bases at V and 3 bases at J, with 14 bases between. As DNA, the CDR3 is TGTGCCATCAGGGGGGGAGATGGGTACACTGAAGCTTTCTTT. Protein product: CAIRGGDGYTEAFF.

The rearrangement joins TRBV12-3 or TRBV12-4 to TRBJ1-1; D is undetermined. This CDR3 has 12 residues. V was shortened by 1 base and J by 6 bases, with 6 bases between the two germline ends. The CDR3, as DNA: TGTGCCAGCAGTTTAGTGGAGGCTGAAGCTTTCTTT. Protein: CASSLVEAEAFF.

This chain connects TRBV9 to TRBJ2-5, with TRBD2 matching over 11 bases. The germline CDR1 and CDR2 sequences are SGDLS and YYNGEE. CDR3 length equals 19 residues. Germline trimming cut 4 bases from V and 2 bases from J; bases unmatched to any gene: 16. This CDR3 is CASSPRGSGTSGIQETQYF. DNA for the CDR3: TGTGCCAGCAGCCCGAGGGGGTCCGGGACTAGCGGAATACAAGAGACCCAGTACTTC. Drawing the rest from reference TRBV9 and TRBJ2-5, the complete variable domain is DSGVTQTPKHLITATGQRVTLRCSPRSGDLSVYWYQQSLDQGLQFLIQYYNGEERAKGNILERFSAQQFPDLHSELNLSSLELGDSALYFCASSPRGSGTSGIQETQYFGPGTRLLVL.

V usage is TRBV20-1 and J usage is TRBJ2-5; TRBD1 is a possible D gene (7 bases). This CDR3 is built from 13 residues. Germline CDR1 is DFQATT and CDR2 is SNEGSKA (reference sequence). V lost 3 bases, J lost 3 bases, and 11 bases lay in between. Here the CDR3 reads CSASPGGKETQYF. The CDR3 DNA follows: TGCAGTGCTAGTCCAGGGGGGAAAGAGACCCAGTACTTC.

This clone was observed a handful of times. The rearrangement links TRBV6-5 to TRBJ2-7; D call uncertain. The CDR3 is 11 residues long. Germline CDR1 and CDR2: MNHEY and SVGAGI. Trimming took 8 bases from V and 8 from J, leaving 13 bases between them. CDR3 region: CASHSQRQQYF. The CDR3, as DNA: TGTGCCAGCCATAGCCAAAGGCAGCAGTACTTC.

The chain recombines TRBV5-1 with TRBJ2-1; possible D gene TRBD1, 5 bases. V lost 4 bases and J 3 bases, leaving 11 bases between the germline ends. The length of the CDR3 is 14 residues. CDR1 and CDR2 (germline): SGHRS, YFSETQ. The CDR3 region is CASSAQGFYNEQFF. Written as DNA, the CDR3 is TGCGCCAGCAGCGCCCAGGGCTTCTACAATGAGCAGTTCTTC.

This clone was observed a few times. The rearrangement joins TRBV6-4 to TRBJ2-5; 8 bases map to TRBD2. CDR1 and CDR2 (germline): MRHNA, SNTAGT. The trim removed 0 bases at V and 4 bases at J, leaving 1 base unmatched. The CDR3 is 14 residues long. The DNA for the CDR3 is TGTGCCAGCAGTGACTCTCGGGAGGGAGAGACCCAGTACTTC. Translating gives CASSDSREGETQYF.

The rearrangement links TRBV29-1 to TRBJ2-7; D might be TRBD2 (5 bases). The CDR3 is 12 amino acids. In germline, CDR1 is SQVTM, CDR2 ANQGSEA. The V end lost 2 bases, the J end lost 0 bases, and 5 bases lay between the germline ends. This chain's CDR3 is CSVERDSYEQYF. The CDR3, as DNA: TGCAGCGTTGAACGGGACTCCTACGAGCAGTACTTC.

The V and J genes are TRBV18 and TRBJ2-7, with D maybe TRBD2 (6 bases). V lost 4 bases and J lost 1, with 14 bases in between. The CDR3 sequence is 15 residues long. CDR1 is KGHSH and CDR2 is LQKENI in the germline V gene. The CDR3 loop reads CASSQSQGLSYEQYF. The CDR3 DNA reads as TGTGCCAGCTCACAAAGTCAGGGACTTTCCTACGAGCAGTACTTC.

The chain couples TRBV6-2 or TRBV6-3 to TRBJ2-6; 7 bases match TRBD1. Trimming at V came to 5 bases and at J to 0 bases, leaving 7 bases not matched to a gene. Germline CDR1 reads MNHEY; CDR2 reads SVGEGT. The CDR3 spans 17 residues. The CDR3 here is CASSVGQSLSGANVLTF. For the CDR3, the DNA is TGTGCCAGCAGTGTGGGACAGTCCCTCTCTGGGGCCAACGTCCTGACTTTC.

V and J are TRBV10-3 and TRBJ2-1, with 9 bases that match TRBD2. V was pared by 4 bases and J by 10 bases, with 11 bases of the junction left unmatched. This CDR3 has 15 residues. The germline V gene encodes CDR1 ENHRY and CDR2 SYGVKD. Written as DNA, the CDR3 is TGTGCCATCAGTGTTCGGGGTAGCGGGGGTGAGGAGCAGTTCTTC. Encoded protein: CAISVRGSGGEEQFF.